This T cell receptor beta chain stems from a study of human T cells and chemical hapten exposure. The time point: patch test 2, 6 weeks after DPC sensitization. Specified treatment: therapeutic diphenylcyclopropenone sensitization with weekly scalp DPC. At patch-test visits, sampling came before the patch test. Trimming cost V 3 bases and J 6 bases; bases outside gene matches: 19. This CDR3 contains 18 residues. CDR1 is SGDLS and CDR2 is YYNGEE in the germline V gene. TCRdb reprocessed the RACE reads with MiXCR, giving one entry per CDR3 protein. The sample contains 110,000 to 150,000 distinct CDR3 sequences, 12% of which appear only once.

This TCR came from a woman between 45 and 60 years old with alopecia areata. Some clones in this sample may be carry-over from other donors' samples. The source was whole blood, collected in connection with sensitization to the hapten diphenylcyclopropenone (DPC). V is TRBV9 and J is TRBJ2-7; TRBD2 agrees at 9 bases. CDR3 nucleotides: TGTGCCAGCAGCGCCGGGACTAGCCCCGGAGCGGGTTTCGGCGAGCAGTACTTC. The encoded protein is CASSAGTSPGAGFGEQYF.